This is a list of T cell receptor beta chains from one sample in a study of cytomegalovirus exposure and HLA in healthy donors. The data were produced by immunoSEQ multiplex PCR, yet TCRdb's version contains in-frame clones alone and is incomplete. In the table there are roughly 100,000 clones, around 80% of which are singletons. The sequenced sample consisted of PBMCs. Every receptor here comes from a woman between 18 and 30 years old in good health and CMV-seropositive. CDR3s leave out the opening cysteine and the closing phenylalanine or tryptophan. A D gene is named only where the DNA matches it firmly.

>TRBV18|TRBJ2-1|14|TRBD2
ASSPPGLAGGVEQF
>TRBV10-3|TRBJ2-3|12|TRBD2
AISRREVADTQY
>TRBV2|TRBJ1-5|12|TRBD1
ASGGQGGNQPQH
>TRBV5-6|TRBJ1-5|13|TRBD1
ASSFKDRGNQPQH
>TRBV6-5|TRBJ2-5|10|NA
ASGRVGETQY
>TRBV29-1|TRBJ2-3|11|NA
SSGEGGTDTQY
>TRBV19|TRBJ2-7|11|NA
ASSQTGAYEQY
>TRBV5-1|TRBJ2-3|11|NA
ASNQGSTDTQY
>TRBV27|TRBJ1-5|12|TRBD1
ASSHGQANQPQH
>TRBV7-2|TRBJ2-5|15|NA
ASSLSMARTPQETQY
>TRBV6-5|TRBJ1-2|14|TRBD1
ASSYSTPRGLFGYT
>TRBV13|TRBJ2-5|13|TRBD1
ASSFRGTGQETQY
>TRBV14|TRBJ2-3|16|TRBD2
ASSLPRGLAGGTDTQY
>TRBV30|TRBJ2-5|12|TRBD2
AWSEASGRETQY
>TRBV29-1|TRBJ2-7|10|TRBD1
SVGQGGYEQY
>TRBV7-9|TRBJ2-2|13|NA
ASSPPTQGAGELF
>TRBV7-6|TRBJ2-7|12|TRBD1
ASSLGDSTYEQY
>TRBV5-3|TRBJ2-7|12|NA
ARSRNLDSGEQY
>TRBV29-1|TRBJ2-3|11|NA
SVSFPVPDTQY
>TRBV13|TRBJ1-3|14|NA
ASSSNLAPSGNTIY
>TRBV29-1|TRBJ1-1|9|NA
SALGGTEAF
>TRBV7-6|TRBJ2-6|15|NA
ASSLGVPGAGANVLT
>TRBV7-8|TRBJ1-4|14|TRBD1
ASSLAPGQGNEKLF
>TRBV30|TRBJ1-1|12|NA
AWSVAGRFAEAF
>TRBV6-1|TRBJ2-7|13|TRBD2
ASRDGTSGRYEQY
>TRBV18|TRBJ1-5|13|NA
ASSPGRISNQPQH
>TRBV7-9|TRBJ1-1|13|NA
ASSQAIQGGTEAF
>TRBV6-5|TRBJ1-1|11|NA
ASSWTRNTEAF
>TRBV5-1|TRBJ2-3|14|TRBD2
ASSLGTSGSTDTQY